Included here is one T cell receptor (beta chain) sequence, with context. Clones were read by immunoSEQ multiplex PCR, and TCRdb kept only the in-frame ones, dropping some. The sample holds roughly 120,000 clones, 80% to 90% seen once. The CDR3 is 15 residues long. Germline CDR1 reads LNHNV; CDR2 reads YYDKDF (reference sequence). After removal of 10 bases from V and 2 bases from J, the junction contained 7 bases not matched to a gene. Regarding time point: peripheral blood 6 weeks after treatment start. The patients had locally advanced or metastatic urothelial carcinoma. Pretreatment and on-treatment blood mononuclear cell samples were taken, totaling between 1 and 8 time points per patient. The sample comes from a study of PD-L1 blockade in urothelial cancer. Study as a whole: The authors examined blood 3 weeks (second dose) and 6 weeks after treatment start.

V and J are TRBV15 and TRBJ1-6; the match to TRBD1 covers 8 bases. The sequence was obtained from a man in his 60s with urothelial cancer. The sequencing used PBMCs, collected around atezolizumab (anti-PD-L1) treatment. The CDR3 protein is CAIRQGRPYNSPLHF. In DNA, the CDR3 is TGTGCCATAAGACAGGGGCGTCCCTATAATTCACCCCTCCACTTT.